This T cell receptor (beta chain) was sequenced in a study of shared clonotypes between healthy human individuals. Study summary: Donor ages ranged 18 to 49 years: a couple of women, a few men. Points from the study as a whole: Shared clonotypes across all four donors exceeded non-shared ones in generation probability.

The repertoire was sequenced with immunoSEQ multiplex PCR; TCRdb's copy has only in-frame clones and lacks some. The table lists a few hundred thousand clones, over 50% of them singletons. There are 12 residues in the CDR3. Germline values: CDR1 SGHTA, CDR2 FQGNSA. V lost 5 bases and J lost 7, with 9 bases in between. Caucasian adults residing in Nashville, Tennessee made up all the donors. CD4+ cells yielded CD45RA+ naive and CD45RA-negative memory subsets. This clone was picked up one time. Its antigen is undetermined. Sequencing was done on a sample of memory CD4+ T cells sorted from blood. Stated subset: CD45RA-negative fraction. The sequence was obtained from a man aged 30 to 45 in good health. The J gene is TRBJ1-5, the V gene TRBV7-2; D unclear. CDR3 bases: TGTGCCAGCAGCATCAAGAGGCAGCCCCAGCATTTT. Its protein is CASSIKRQPQHF.